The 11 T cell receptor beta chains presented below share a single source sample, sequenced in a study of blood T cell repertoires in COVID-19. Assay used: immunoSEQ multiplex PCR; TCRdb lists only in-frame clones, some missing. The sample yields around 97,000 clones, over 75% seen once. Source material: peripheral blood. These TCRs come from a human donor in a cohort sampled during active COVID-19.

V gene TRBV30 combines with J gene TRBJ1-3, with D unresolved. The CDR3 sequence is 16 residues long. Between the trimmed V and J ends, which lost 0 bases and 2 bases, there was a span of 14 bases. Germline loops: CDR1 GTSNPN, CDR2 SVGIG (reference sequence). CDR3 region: CAWSVGATWPGNTIYF. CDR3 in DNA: TGTGCCTGGAGTGTGGGAGCAACGTGGCCTGGAAACACCATATATTTT.

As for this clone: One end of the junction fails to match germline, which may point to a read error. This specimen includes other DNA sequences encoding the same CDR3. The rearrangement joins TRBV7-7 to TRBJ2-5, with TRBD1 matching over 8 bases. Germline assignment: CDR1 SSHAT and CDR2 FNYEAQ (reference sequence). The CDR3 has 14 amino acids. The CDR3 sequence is CASSFGQGGETQYF. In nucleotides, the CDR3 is TGTGCTAGCAGCTTTGGACAGGGAGGCGAGACCCAGTACTTC.

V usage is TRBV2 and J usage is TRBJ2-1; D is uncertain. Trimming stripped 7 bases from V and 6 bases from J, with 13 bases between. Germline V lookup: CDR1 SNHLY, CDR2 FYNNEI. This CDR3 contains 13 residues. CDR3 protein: CASKVRSPNEQFF. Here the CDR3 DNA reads TGTGCCAGCAAAGTCCGGAGTCCCAATGAGCAGTTCTTC. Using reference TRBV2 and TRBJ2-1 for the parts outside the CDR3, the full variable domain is EPEVTQTPSHQVTQMGQEVILRCVPISNHLYFYWYRQILGQKVEFLVSFYNNEISEKSEIFDDQFSVERPDGSNFTLKIRSTKLEDSAMYFCASKVRSPNEQFFGPGTRLTVL.

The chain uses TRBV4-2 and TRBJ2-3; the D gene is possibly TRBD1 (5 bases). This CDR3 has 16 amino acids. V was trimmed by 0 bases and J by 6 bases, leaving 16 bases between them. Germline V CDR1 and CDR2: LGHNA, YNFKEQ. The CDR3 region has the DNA TGTGCCAGCAGCCAAGATCCCGGCAGGGTAGTGGATACGCAGTATTTT. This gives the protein CASSQDPGRVVDTQYF.

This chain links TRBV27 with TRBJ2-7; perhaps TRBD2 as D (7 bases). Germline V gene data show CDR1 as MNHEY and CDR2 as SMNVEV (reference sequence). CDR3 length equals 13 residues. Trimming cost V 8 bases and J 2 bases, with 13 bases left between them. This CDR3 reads CASARGGAYEQYF. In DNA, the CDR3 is TGTGCCAGCGCTAGGGGGGGGGCCTACGAGCAGTACTTC.

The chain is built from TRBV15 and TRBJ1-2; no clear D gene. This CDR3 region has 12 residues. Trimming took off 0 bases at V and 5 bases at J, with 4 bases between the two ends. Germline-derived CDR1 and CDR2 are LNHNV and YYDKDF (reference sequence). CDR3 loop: CATSRDRYGYTF. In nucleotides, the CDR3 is TGTGCCACCAGCAGAGATCGGTATGGCTACACCTTC. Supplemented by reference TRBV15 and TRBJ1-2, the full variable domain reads DAMVIQNPRYQVTQFGKPVTLSCSQTLNHNVMYWYQQKSSQAPKLLFHYYDKDFNNEADTPDNFQSRRPNTSFCFLDIRSPGLGDTAMYLCATSRDRYGYTFGSGTRLTVV.

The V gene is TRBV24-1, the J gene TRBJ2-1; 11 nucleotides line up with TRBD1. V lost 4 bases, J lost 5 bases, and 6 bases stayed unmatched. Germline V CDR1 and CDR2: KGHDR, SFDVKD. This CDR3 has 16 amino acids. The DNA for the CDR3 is TGTGCCACCAGTGACCACGGACAGGGGGCCCACAATGAGCAGTTCTTC. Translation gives CATSDHGQGAHNEQFF.

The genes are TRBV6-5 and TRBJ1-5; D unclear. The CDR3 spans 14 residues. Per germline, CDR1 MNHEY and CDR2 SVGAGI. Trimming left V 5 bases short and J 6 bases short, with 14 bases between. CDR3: CASSLSYLGQPQHF. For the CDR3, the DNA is TGTGCCAGCAGTCTATCATATCTCGGTCAGCCCCAGCATTTT.

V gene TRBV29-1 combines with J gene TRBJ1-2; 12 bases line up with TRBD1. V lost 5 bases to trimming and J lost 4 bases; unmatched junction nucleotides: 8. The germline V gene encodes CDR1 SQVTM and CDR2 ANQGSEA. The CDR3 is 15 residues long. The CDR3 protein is CSVTGTGGAGYGYTF. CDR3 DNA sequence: TGCAGCGTTACCGGGACAGGGGGCGCCGGCTATGGCTACACCTTC.

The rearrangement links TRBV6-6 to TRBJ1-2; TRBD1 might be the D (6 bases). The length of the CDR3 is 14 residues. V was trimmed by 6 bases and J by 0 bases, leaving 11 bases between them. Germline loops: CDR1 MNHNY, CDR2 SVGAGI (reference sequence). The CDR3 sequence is CASRVQGANYGYTF. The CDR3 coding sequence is TGTGCCAGCAGGGTACAGGGAGCTAACTATGGCTACACCTTC.

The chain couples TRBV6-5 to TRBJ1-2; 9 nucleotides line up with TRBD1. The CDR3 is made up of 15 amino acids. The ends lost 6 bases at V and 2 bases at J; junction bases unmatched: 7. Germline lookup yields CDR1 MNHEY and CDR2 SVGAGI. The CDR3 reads CASRTGTGSNYGYTF. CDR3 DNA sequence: TGTGCCAGCAGAACGGGGACAGGGTCCAACTATGGCTACACCTTC.